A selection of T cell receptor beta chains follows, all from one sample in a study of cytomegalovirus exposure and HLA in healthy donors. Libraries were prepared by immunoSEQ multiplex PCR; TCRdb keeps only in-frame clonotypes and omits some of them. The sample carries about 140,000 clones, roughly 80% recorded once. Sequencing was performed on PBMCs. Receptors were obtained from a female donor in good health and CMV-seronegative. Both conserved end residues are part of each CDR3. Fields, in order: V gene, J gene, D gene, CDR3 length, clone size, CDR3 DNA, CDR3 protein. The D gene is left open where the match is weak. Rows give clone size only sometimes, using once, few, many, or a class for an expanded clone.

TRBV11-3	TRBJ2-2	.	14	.	TGTGCCAGCACTCACACGAAGAACACCGGGGAGCTGTTTTTT	CASTHTKNTGELFF
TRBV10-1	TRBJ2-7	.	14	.	TGCGCCAGCAGTGATTCAGGGGGGCCCTACGAGCAGTACTTC	CASSDSGGPYEQYF
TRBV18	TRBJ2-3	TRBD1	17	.	TGTGCCAGCTCACCCCCCGGACAGGGCACCCGCACAGATACGCAGTATTTT	CASSPPGQGTRTDTQYF
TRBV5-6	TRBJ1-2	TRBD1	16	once	TGTGCCAGCAGCTTAGGTGGACAGGGGGCTATGTATGGCTACACCTTC	CASSLGGQGAMYGYTF
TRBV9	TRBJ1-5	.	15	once	TGTGCCAGTACTAAGACTGGGCAGGGAAATCAGCCCCAGCATTTT	CASTKTGQGNQPQHF
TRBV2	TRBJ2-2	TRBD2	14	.	TGTGCCAGCAAGGGACTAGTTTATGCCGGGGAGCTGTTTTTT	CASKGLVYAGELFF
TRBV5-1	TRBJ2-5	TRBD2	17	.	TGCGCCAGCAGCTTTACGAAGACTAGCGGGAGTTCAGAGACCCAGTACTTC	CASSFTKTSGSSETQYF
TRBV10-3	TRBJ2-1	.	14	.	TGTGCCATCACCTCGGGACTCCCCTACAATGAGCAGTTCTTC	CAITSGLPYNEQFF
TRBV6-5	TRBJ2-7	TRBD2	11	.	TGTGCCAGCAGTCACGGGGGGTGGCAGTACTTC	CASSHGGWQYF
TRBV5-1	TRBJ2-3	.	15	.	TGCGCCAGCAGCCGATCACCGCCAGGGGCAGATACGCAGTATTTT	CASSRSPPGADTQYF
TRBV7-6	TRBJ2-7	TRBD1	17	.	TGTGCCAGCAGCTTACTAGTACCGGGACAGAGCTCCTACGAGCAGTACTTC	CASSLLVPGQSSYEQYF
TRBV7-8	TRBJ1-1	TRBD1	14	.	TGTGCCAGCAGCTTGAGCAGGGGGGACACTGAAGCTTTCTTT	CASSLSRGDTEAFF
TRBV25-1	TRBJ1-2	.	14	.	TGTGCCAGCAGTGAGTTCCCCTGGGGGGATGGCTACACCTTC	CASSEFPWGDGYTF
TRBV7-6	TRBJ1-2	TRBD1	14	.	TGTGCCAGCAGCCCCGATAGACAGGGGCAGGGCTACACCTTC	CASSPDRQGQGYTF
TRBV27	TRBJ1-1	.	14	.	TGTGCCAGCAGTGACCAGGGTCTTAGCACTGAAGCTTTCTTT	CASSDQGLSTEAFF
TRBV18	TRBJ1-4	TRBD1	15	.	TGTGCCAGCTCCTTTTCGGGACAGGGGACTGAAAAACTGTTTTTT	CASSFSGQGTEKLFF
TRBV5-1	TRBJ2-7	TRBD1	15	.	TGCGCCAGCAGCCCGGGACAGCCACTCTCCTACGAGCAGTACTTC	CASSPGQPLSYEQYF
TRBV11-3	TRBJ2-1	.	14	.	TGTGCCAGCAGCTCCCCCGGCGGGTACAATGAGCAGTTCTTC	CASSSPGGYNEQFF
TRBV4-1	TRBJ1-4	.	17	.	TGCGCCAGCAGCCAAGATATAACAGGGCGATTTAATGAAAAACTGTTTTTT	CASSQDITGRFNEKLFF
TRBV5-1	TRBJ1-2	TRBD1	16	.	TGCGCCAGCAGCGCCTTGTCGACAGGGACTCGCCATGGCTACACCTTC	CASSALSTGTRHGYTF
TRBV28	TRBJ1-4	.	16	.	TGTGCCAGCAGTTTATTGAACGGCAGGGAGGGTGAAAAACTGTTTTTT	CASSLLNGREGEKLFF
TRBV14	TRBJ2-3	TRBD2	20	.	TGTGCCAGCAGCCAGGGACTAGCGGGGGGTAACTATCCTTTCACAGATACGCAGTATTTT	CASSQGLAGGNYPFTDTQYF
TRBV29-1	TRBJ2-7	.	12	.	TGCAGCGTTGTTTCGGTCTCCTACGAGCAGTACTTC	CSVVSVSYEQYF
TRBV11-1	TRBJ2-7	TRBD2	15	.	TGTGCCAGCAGCCCGGGGGGGCCCGACTCCTACGAGCAGTACTTC	CASSPGGPDSYEQYF
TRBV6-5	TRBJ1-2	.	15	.	TGTGCCAGCAGACTCACAAAGGGGTTGAGCTATGGCTACACCTTC	CASRLTKGLSYGYTF
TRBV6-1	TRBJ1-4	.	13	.	TGTGCCAGCAGTGTTCGACAGGATGAAAAACTGTTTTTT	CASSVRQDEKLFF
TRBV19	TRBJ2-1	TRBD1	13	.	TGTGCCGCCGACAGGGGGCTGGGCAATGAGCAGTTCTTC	CAADRGLGNEQFF
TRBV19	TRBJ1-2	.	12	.	TGTGCCAGTAGTATCCTCGGGGGGGGGCCTCTATTC	CASSILGGGPLF
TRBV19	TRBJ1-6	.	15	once	TGTGCCAGTGAAGAAGGAGGATCCTATAATTCACCCCTCCACTTT	CASEEGGSYNSPLHF
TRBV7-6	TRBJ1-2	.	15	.	TGTGCCAGCAGCCCGGGGGAAACAGACAACTATGGCTACACCTTC	CASSPGETDNYGYTF
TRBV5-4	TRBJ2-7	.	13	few	TGTGCCAGCAGCTGGTCGGACAGCTACGAGCAGTACTTC	CASSWSDSYEQYF
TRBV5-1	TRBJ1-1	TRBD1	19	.	TGCGCCAGCAGGGAAGGGGCAGGGGGCTTTCTGGCGCGGGACACTGAAGCTTTCTTT	CASREGAGGFLARDTEAFF
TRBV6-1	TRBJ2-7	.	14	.	TGTGCCAGCAGTGTGAGGGCACCTTCCTACGAGCAGTACTTC	CASSVRAPSYEQYF
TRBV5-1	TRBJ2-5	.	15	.	TGCGCCAGCAGCTTGGCAGGTTCCTATCAAGAGACCCAGTACTTC	CASSLAGSYQETQYF
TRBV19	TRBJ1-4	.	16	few	TGTGCCAGTAGTATTCCCCAGGGGAGAACTAATGAAAAACTGTTTTTT	CASSIPQGRTNEKLFF
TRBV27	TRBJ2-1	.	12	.	TGTGCCAGCAGTTTGGGGGGCAATGAGCAGTTCTTC	CASSLGGNEQFF
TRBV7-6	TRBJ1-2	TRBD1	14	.	TGTGCCAGCAGCCTCCAGCAGGGGGCCCGCGGCTACACCTTC	CASSLQQGARGYTF
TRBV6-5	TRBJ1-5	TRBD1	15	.	TGTGCCAGCAGTCCCGGGACAGGGATTTATCAGCCCCAGCATTTT	CASSPGTGIYQPQHF
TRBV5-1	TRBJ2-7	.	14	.	TGCGCCAGCAGCTTGTCCCGGGGAGTGTGCGAGCAGTACTTC	CASSLSRGVCEQYF
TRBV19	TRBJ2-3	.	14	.	TGTGCCAGTAGTATAGGAAGCTCTCCTTCTACGCAGTATTTT	CASSIGSSPSTQYF
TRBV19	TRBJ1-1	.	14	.	TGTGCCACTCATGGGGCCGCCGGCGACACTGAAGCTTTCTTT	CATHGAAGDTEAFF
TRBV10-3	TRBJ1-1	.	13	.	TGTGCCATCAGTGGAGCGAGGGACACTGAAGCTTTCTTT	CAISGARDTEAFF
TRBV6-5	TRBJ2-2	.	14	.	TGTGCCAGCAGTTACCCAGGGGGGTCCGGGGAGCTGTTTTTT	CASSYPGGSGELFF
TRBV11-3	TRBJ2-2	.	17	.	TGTGCCAGCAGCTTAGACGCCTTCAGGGGATACACCGGGGAGCTGTTTTTT	CASSLDAFRGYTGELFF
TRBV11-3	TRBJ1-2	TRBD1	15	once	TGTGCCAGCAGCTCGACAGGGGTCGTCGTCTATGGCTACACCTTC	CASSSTGVVVYGYTF
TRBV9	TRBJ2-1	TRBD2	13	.	TGTGCCAGCAGCGGGACTAGTCTCCATGAGCAGTTCTTC	CASSGTSLHEQFF
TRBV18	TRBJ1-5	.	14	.	TGTGCCAGCTCACCAGAACAGAACAATCAGCCCCAGCATTTT	CASSPEQNNQPQHF